This T cell receptor (beta chain) was identified during a study of T-cell memory formation after mild COVID-19. About the research overall: TCR clusters were mostly confined to one donor each.

Worth noting for this clonotype: Antigen unknown.

Constant-segment-primed 5'RACE gave TCR alpha and TCR beta cDNA libraries with sample barcodes and UMIs. TCRdb reprocessed the 5' RACE reads via MiXCR and lists one record per CDR3 protein. The sample has 350,000 to 500,000 distinct CDR3 sequences; roughly 18% are singletons. Germline assignment: CDR1 KGHSH and CDR2 LQKENI. This CDR3 has 13 residues. V was cut by 3 bases and J by 4 bases, with 9 bases left in between. General observations from the study: While clones contracting from day 15 to 85 were balanced between CD4 and CD8, later expanders leaned CD4+. Prior to infection, memory already included some responding clones, suggesting cross-reactive memory joined.

The sequenced sample consisted of PBMCs or a T cell subset sorted from them (not recorded which). V is TRBV18 and J is TRBJ2-5, with D maybe TRBD1 (6 bases). The sequence came from a man between 18 and 29 years old who had mild COVID-19 (a few samples of this study predate the infection). Cell type and time point are not known. This CDR3 reads CASSPVQGETQYF. CDR3 DNA sequence: TGTGCCAGCTCACCGGTACAGGGAGAGACCCAGTACTTC.